This T cell receptor beta chain comes out of a study of CD8 T cells in acute hepatitis C reinfection. Study-wide context: Sequences come from NS3-1073-specific CD8+ T cells, during acute infection and after clearance.

Method: immunoSEQ multiplex PCR; TCRdb's copy keeps in-frame clones and lacks some. The sample lists tens of thousands of clones, around 85% seen once, with roughly 11% in the top ten. Study-wide results and limits: Alphabeta pairing of public clonotypes could not be determined from bulk TCRbeta data. One of thirteen outcome-independent public clonotypes used V04-02/J02-02.

This clone turned up a few times. Its antigen is still unknown. The germline gives CDR1 MNHEY, CDR2 SMNVEV (reference sequence). Germline trimming cut 6 bases from V and 8 bases from J; bases unmatched to any gene: 6. The CDR3 covers 12 residues. Stated time point: naive CD8 control sorted from an acute-time-point sample. People who inject drugs in the Montreal Hepatitis C Cohort were donors. Input material: naive CD8+ T cells from PBMCs. This rearrangement joins TRBV27 to TRBJ1-2; 7 bases fit TRBD1. This clonotype was obtained from a woman between 18 and 29 years old who spontaneously cleared hepatitis C infection. The CDR3 DNA is TGTGCCAGCAGCGAGGGGGCGAAAGGCTACACCTTC. This encodes CASSEGAKGYTF.